This T cell receptor (beta chain) was profiled in a study of technical replicates of blood from several donors. V lost 0 bases and J lost 4; bases outside the gene matches: 3. Germline V gene sequence: CDR1 SGHKS, CDR2 YYEKEE (reference sequence). The CDR3 totals 14 residues. Method: immunoSEQ multiplex PCR; TCRdb's copy keeps in-frame clones and lacks some. The sample comprises some 94,000 clones, 90% to 96% of which are singletons, and approximately 0.36% rests with the top ten. The chain recombines TRBV5-5 with TRBJ2-7, with 8 positions matching TRBD2. The sequenced sample was T cells isolated from PBMCs. The TCR was taken from a human donor in good health. Written as DNA, the CDR3 is TGTGCCAGCAGCTTGGCCGGGAGGGCATACGAGCAGTACTTC. Its translation: CASSLAGRAYEQYF.